The clone carrying this TCR beta chain appeared a single time. What it binds is not known. This entry is derived from a study of a mutant IDH1 vaccine in newly diagnosed glioma. Overall study: Patients were started on vaccination 4-6 weeks after radiotherapy alone, or with temozolomide cycles. The study, taken as a whole, reports: Pseudoprogression looked unconnected to shifts in top peripheral T cell clonotypes.

V gave up 0 bases and J gave up 9 bases; unmatched junction bases: 5. Germline loops: CDR1 KGHSH, CDR2 LQKENI. The CDR3 totals 14 residues. Produced via immunoSEQ multiplex PCR; TCRdb's table is partial and in-frame only. This sample has around 61,000 clones, with around 90% found just once. Specified time point: week 5, during vaccination. Alongside topical imiquimod, each dose of vaccine comprised 300 ug of mutant IDH1 20-mer peptide. In every donor, the tumor was a new WHO grade 3 or 4 IDH1-mutant, ATRX-lost astrocytoma. The sequence was collected from a woman in her 40s with glioma. The rearrangement uses TRBV18 and TRBJ2-7; 10 bases match TRBD2. The sample was PBMCs, taken from a glioma patient whose treatment included an IDH1 peptide vaccine. The CDR3 loop is CASSPPASGGGQYF. CDR3 DNA: TGTGCCAGCTCACCACCGGCAAGCGGGGGGGGGCAGTACTTC.